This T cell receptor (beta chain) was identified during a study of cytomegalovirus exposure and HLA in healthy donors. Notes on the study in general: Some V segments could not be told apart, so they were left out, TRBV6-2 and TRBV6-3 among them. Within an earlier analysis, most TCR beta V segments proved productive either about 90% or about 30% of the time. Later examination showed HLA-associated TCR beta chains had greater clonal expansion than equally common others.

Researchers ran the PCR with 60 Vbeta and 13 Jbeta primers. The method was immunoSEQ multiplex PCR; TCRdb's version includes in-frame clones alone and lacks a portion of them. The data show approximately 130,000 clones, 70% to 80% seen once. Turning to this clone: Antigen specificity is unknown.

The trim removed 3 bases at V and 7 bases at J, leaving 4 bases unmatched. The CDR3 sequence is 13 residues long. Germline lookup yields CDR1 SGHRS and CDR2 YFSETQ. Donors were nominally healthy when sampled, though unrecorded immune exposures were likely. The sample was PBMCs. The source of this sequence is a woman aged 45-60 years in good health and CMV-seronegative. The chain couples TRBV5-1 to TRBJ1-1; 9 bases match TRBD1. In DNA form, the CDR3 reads TGCGCCAGCAGCTCCCCGGGACAGGGTGAAGCTTTCTTT. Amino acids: CASSSPGQGEAFF.